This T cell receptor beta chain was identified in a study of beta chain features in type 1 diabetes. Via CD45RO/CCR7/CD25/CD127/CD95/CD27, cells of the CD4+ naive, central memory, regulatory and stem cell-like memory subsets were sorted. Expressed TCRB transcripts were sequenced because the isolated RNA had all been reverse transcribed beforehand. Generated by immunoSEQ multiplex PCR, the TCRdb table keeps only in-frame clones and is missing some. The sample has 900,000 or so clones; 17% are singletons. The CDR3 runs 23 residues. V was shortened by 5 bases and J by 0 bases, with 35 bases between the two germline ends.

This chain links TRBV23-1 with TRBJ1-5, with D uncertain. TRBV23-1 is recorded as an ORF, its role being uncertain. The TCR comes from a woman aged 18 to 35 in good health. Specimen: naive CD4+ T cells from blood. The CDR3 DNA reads TGCGCCAGCAGTAAACTAAAAAAATCAAACCCGACACGGGGATTTTTTAGCAATCAGCCCCAGCATTTT. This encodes CASSKLKKSNPTRGFFSNQPQHF.